The table lists the clone carrying this T cell receptor beta chain with many counts. Its matching antigen is unknown. Equal genomic DNA amounts from CVID and control samples were sequenced. TCRdb's copy holds only in-frame clones and misses some; the assay was immunoSEQ multiplex PCR. This sample carries tens of thousands of clones, none of them present only once. This specimen comes from a study of T cell clonality in common variable immunodeficiency. Study-level findings and limits: T cell subpopulation sequencing would be needed to explain CVID clonality. CVID subjects showed higher TCRbeta clonality than healthy controls. Fewer deletions and N-nucleotide insertions were reportedly seen in common variable immunodeficiency TCR beta sequences.

Sample: peripheral blood mononuclear cells. The TCR sequence derives from a person aged 18-69 years in good health.

The CDR3 loop is CASSWGTSGRAGELFF. The CDR3 DNA, read in part, is TGCGCCAGCAGCTGGGGGACTAGCGGGAGAGCCGGGGAG. V is TRBV5-1 and J is TRBJ2-2; 14 bases agree with TRBD2. The read comes to an end 3 residues before the CDR3 does, leaving the germline J gene to fill in the end. The CDR3 loop spans 16 amino acids. The V segment lost 3 bases and the J segment 6 bases; nucleotides outside the gene matches: 4. Germline V gene data show CDR1 as SGHRS and CDR2 as YFSETQ.